This T cell receptor (beta chain) was identified in a study of shared clonotypes between healthy human individuals. Turning to the study itself: For every donor, three CD4 naive, three CD4 memory, two CD8 naive and one CD8 memory plates were used.

In regard to this clone: The antigen is unknown.

Study-wide results and caveats: Shared clonotypes: 4.5% to 6% naive CD4, around 3.5% naive CD8, around 2.4% memory CD4, 0.4% to 0.5% memory CD8. Rarefaction exposed incomplete sorted-subset sequencing despite large depth.

This table comes from immunoSEQ multiplex PCR, and its TCRdb copy is limited to in-frame clones, with some not included. Of a few million clones detected, approximately 93% appear once; the ten largest clones hold 0.39%. V lost 0 bases and J 6 bases, leaving 16 bases between the germline ends. The CDR3 consists of 16 residues. CDR1 is SGHRS and CDR2 is YFSETQ in the germline V gene. The receptor was derived from a man between 18 and 29 years old in good health. Some clones in this sample may be carry-over from other donors' samples. The chain couples TRBV5-1 to TRBJ1-5; D possibly corresponds to TRBD1 (5 bases). The sequenced sample consisted of naive CD4+ T cells from PBMCs. Described subset: CD45RA+ positively selected. The CDR3 nucleotides are TGCGCCAGCAGCTTGGATGGGGGTGTCACAGGTCAGCCCCAGCATTTT. This codes for CASSLDGGVTGQPQHF.